The 19 T cell receptor beta chains below were found in one sample sequenced in a study of early T cells in non-severe SARS-CoV-2 infection. Each CDR3 protein is one row after TCRdb ran MiXCR on the 5' RACE reads. The sample shows approximately 52,000 distinct CDR3 sequences, around 8% of them seen only once. What was sequenced was whole blood. Receptors originate from an adult who was a healthcare worker with PCR-confirmed SARS-CoV-2 infection or an uninfected control (not recorded which).

There are a few counts of this clonotype. CDR3: CASSQPGRNEQYF. In nucleotides, the CDR3 is TGCGCCAGCAGCCAACCCGGACGGAACGAGCAGTACTTC. The rearrangement joins TRBV4-1 to TRBJ2-7, with no clear D. Trimming cost V 2 bases and J 5 bases, with 10 bases left between them. The CDR3 consists of 13 residues. The germline gives CDR1 MGHRA, CDR2 YSYEKL.

This clonotype was seen just once. The chain joins TRBV3-1 to TRBJ1-2; 7 bases map to TRBD1. This CDR3 has 12 residues. The V gene's germline CDR1 is LGHDT and CDR2 YNNKEL (reference sequence). V trimming: 8 bases; J trimming: 7 bases; junction bases outside the gene matches: 7. The CDR3 reads CASWAGGFGYTF. CDR3 DNA: TGTGCCAGCTGGGCAGGGGGTTTTGGCTACACCTTC.

This clonotype occurred a few times. The V and J genes are TRBV7-8 and TRBJ2-1, with 7 bases identical to TRBD2. Germline-derived CDR1 and CDR2 are SGHVS and FQNEAQ. There are 17 residues in the CDR3. The V and J ends lost 0 bases and 3 bases, in that order; junction bases with no gene match: 8. The CDR3 loop is CASSLARRLAVYNEQFF. CDR3 nucleotide sequence: TGTGCCAGCAGCTTAGCTAGAAGGCTAGCGGTCTACAATGAGCAGTTCTTC.

By sample fraction, this clonotype is medium-sized (0.01 to 0.1%). This chain joins TRBV20-1 and TRBJ1-6; 10 positions agree with TRBD1. Losses at the gene ends were 3 bases for V and 10 bases for J; bases not matched to a gene: 9. Germline lookup yields CDR1 DFQATT and CDR2 SNEGSKA (reference sequence). CDR3 size: 15 residues. The CDR3 here is CSASRGGTGESPLHF. The CDR3 DNA reads TGCAGTGCTAGCCGGGGGGGGACAGGGGAATCACCCCTCCACTTT.

This clonotype was detected only a few times. The genes are TRBV5-1 and TRBJ2-7; D might be TRBD2 (7 bases). Trimming removed 2 bases at V and 3 bases at J, with 12 bases between. CDR1 and CDR2 from the germline V gene are SGHRS and YFSETQ. The CDR3 contains 14 residues. The CDR3: CASSFRGGGYEQYF. For the CDR3, the DNA is TGCGCCAGCAGCTTCAGGGGAGGGGGCTACGAGCAGTACTTC.

This clonotype appeared a single time. This clone may be a read error of a much larger clone one base away. The gene calls are TRBV5-1 and TRBJ1-1; a weak D match, TRBD1 (5 bases). CDR1 SGHRS and CDR2 YFSETQ come from the germline V gene. The CDR3 covers 15 residues. CDR3 residues: CVSSLVGTWNTEAFF. The DNA for the CDR3 is TGCGTCAGCAGCTTGGTCGGGACCTGGAACACTGAAGCTTTCTTT. The full variable domain, in which reference TRBV5-1 and TRBJ1-1 provide the parts outside the CDR3, is KAGVTQTPRYLIKTRGQQVTLSCSPISGHRSVSWYQQTPGQGLQFLFEYFSETQRNKGNFPGRFSGRQFSNSRSEMNVSTLELGDSALYLCVSSLVGTWNTEAFFGQGTRLTVV.

This chain joins TRBV7-2 and TRBJ2-2; D unclear. The V gene lost 3 bases and the J gene lost 5 bases, with 10 bases spanning the gap. Germline V lookup: CDR1 SGHTA, CDR2 FQGNSA. The CDR3 has 14 amino acids. CDR3 residues: CASSLFLGTGELFF. The CDR3 DNA follows: TGTGCCAGCAGCTTGTTCCTCGGTACCGGGGAGCTGTTTTTT.

This clonotype was detected many times. J is TRBJ2-3 and V is TRBV7-6; weak D call: TRBD2 (5 bases). CDR1 is SGHVS, CDR2 FNYEAQ, per germline. The CDR3 totals 16 residues. Trimming pared 1 base from V and 1 base from J, leaving 12 bases between. The CDR3 loop is CASSLVPNGGTDTQYF. CDR3 DNA sequence: TGTGCCAGCAGCTTAGTGCCTAACGGGGGCACAGATACGCAGTATTTT.

The CDR3 is CASSVVWAHGYTF. The CDR3 DNA reads TGTGCCAGCAGCGTAGTGTGGGCACATGGCTACACCTTC. This chain connects TRBV9 to TRBJ1-2; D call uncertain. V was clipped by 0 bases and J by 6 bases, with 9 bases between them. The CDR3 is 13 amino acids. Germline-derived CDR1 and CDR2 are SGDLS and YYNGEE.

A few counts support this clonotype. The genes are TRBV5-1 and TRBJ2-3, with TRBD2 matching 8 bases. V shed 2 bases, J shed 3 bases, and the junction held 2 bases outside the gene matches. Germline-derived CDR1 and CDR2 are SGHRS and YFSETQ. The CDR3 totals 14 residues. CDR3 protein: CASSFSGGTDTQYF. The DNA of the CDR3 is TGCGCCAGCAGCTTCAGCGGGGGAACAGATACGCAGTATTTT.

This clonotype was seen only a few times. V and J are TRBV27 and TRBJ1-6, with 8 bases matching TRBD1. J gave up 9 bases and V 6 bases, and 7 bases lay outside the gene matches. CDR1 is MNHEY, CDR2 SMNVEV, per germline (reference sequence). CDR3 length equals 14 residues. CDR3 DNA: TGTGCCAGCAGGGCAGGGGGCTGGAGTTCACCCCTCCACTTT. Translated: CASRAGGWSSPLHF.

CDR3: CASSQFGNTLGYGYTF. The CDR3 DNA follows: TGCGCCAGCAGCCAATTCGGGAACACTTTAGGCTATGGCTACACCTTC. The rearrangement links TRBV4-1 to TRBJ1-2; D call uncertain. The ends were cut back, 2 bases at V and 4 bases at J, with 17 bases in the middle. CDR1 and CDR2 (germline): MGHRA, YSYEKL. The CDR3 length is 16 residues.

Many counts were recorded for this clonotype. The CDR3 loop is CASSPLGGQTGELFF. CDR3 bases: TGCGCCAGCAGCCCTTTAGGAGGACAGACCGGGGAGCTGTTTTTT. The V and J genes are TRBV5-1 and TRBJ2-2, with TRBD1 as a possible D gene (6 bases). The V end lost 4 bases, the J end lost 5 bases, and 15 bases lay between the germline ends. The CDR3 extends over 15 amino acids. CDR1 is SGHRS, CDR2 YFSETQ, per germline.

This rearrangement joins TRBV6-2 or TRBV6-3 to TRBJ2-1; D remains unclear. The CDR3 is 11 amino acids. Per germline, CDR1 MNHEY and CDR2 SVGEGT. Trimming left V 9 bases short and J 3 bases short, with 6 bases between. As DNA, the CDR3 is TGTGCCAGTAAGGACTACAATGAGCAGTTCTTC. This gives the protein CASKDYNEQFF.

This chain uses TRBV7-2 with TRBJ2-7, with 11 positions matching TRBD2. The CDR3 spans 17 residues. Germline V gene sequence: CDR1 SGHTA, CDR2 FQGNSA. J gave up 4 bases and V 5 bases, and 13 bases lay outside the gene matches. The DNA of the CDR3 is TGTGCCAGCAGCCCCCTCAAGACTAGCGGGACCCCATACGAGCAGTACTTC. This encodes CASSPLKTSGTPYEQYF.

This clonotype was detected only a few times. CDR3 coding DNA: TGTGCCAGCTCACCCGTCGAGACTCAGGGGCGCGAGCAGTACTTC. Residues: CASSPVETQGREQYF. The rearrangement joins TRBV18 to TRBJ2-7; D may be TRBD1 (6 bases). Germline assignment: CDR1 KGHSH and CDR2 LQKENI. Trimming took off 3 bases at V and 6 bases at J, with 18 bases between the two ends. The CDR3 totals 15 residues.

V gene TRBV18 combines with J gene TRBJ2-6; a possible D gene is TRBD1 (5 bases). Looked up from germline, CDR1 is KGHSH and CDR2 is LQKENI. Between the trimmed V and J ends, which lost 3 bases and 0 bases, there was a span of 18 bases. The CDR3 consists of 19 residues. The CDR3, as DNA: TGTGCCAGCTCACCCCAGGCACAGGCTGCCCTCTCTGGGGCCAACGTCCTGACTTTC. Protein product: CASSPQAQAALSGANVLTF.

J is TRBJ2-4 and V is TRBV4-1, with D perhaps TRBD2 (6 bases). Germline CDR1 and CDR2: MGHRA and YSYEKL. The CDR3 extends over 15 amino acids. Trimming took 2 bases from V and 6 from J, leaving 14 bases between them. The CDR3 is CASSQTPGGGNIQYF. Written as DNA, the CDR3 is TGCGCCAGCAGCCAAACCCCCGGGGGTGGAAACATTCAGTACTTC.

The table lists this clonotype with a few counts. This chain links TRBV4-1 with TRBJ1-1, with D hard to call. The CDR3 length is 13 residues. V lost 5 bases and J lost 6, with 13 bases in between. CDR1 and CDR2 from the germline V gene are MGHRA and YSYEKL. The CDR3 here is CASSWGRSAEAFF. CDR3 DNA sequence: TGCGCCAGCAGCTGGGGTAGAAGTGCTGAAGCTTTCTTT.